These 15 T cell receptor beta chains were sequenced from one sample in a study of blood T cell repertoires in COVID-19. The table came from immunoSEQ multiplex PCR; TCRdb's copy has only in-frame clones and leaves some out. The sample gives 120,000 or so clones, around four fifths of which show up once; 20% to 30% is in the top ten. Sequencing was performed on peripheral blood. These TCRs come from a human donor in a cohort sampled during active COVID-19.

CDR3 protein: CAISESSVTITDTQYF. CDR3 sequence (DNA): TGTGCCATCAGTGAGTCGTCAGTTACTATCACAGATACGCAGTATTTT. The V call is TRBV10-3, the J call TRBJ2-3; D uncertain. V shed 0 bases and J shed 2 bases, with 12 bases lying between them. The CDR3 totals 16 residues. Per germline, CDR1 ENHRY and CDR2 SYGVKD.

This clone was seen a few times. The rearrangement links TRBV6-2 or TRBV6-3 to TRBJ1-4; D gene unclear. Trimming left V 4 bases short and J 0 bases short, with 15 bases between. The CDR3 contains 17 residues. CDR1 is MNHEY, CDR2 SVGEGT, per germline. The CDR3 sequence is CASSSPAGAATNEKLFF. The CDR3 DNA reads TGTGCCAGCAGTTCCCCGGCGGGAGCAGCAACTAATGAAAAACTGTTTTTT.

The chain's CDR3 is CASRGLAHYEQYF. The CDR3 DNA reads as TGTGCCAGCCGGGGACTAGCCCACTACGAGCAGTACTTC. The J gene is TRBJ2-7, the V gene TRBV27; the match to TRBD2 covers 9 bases. CDR1 and CDR2 (germline): MNHEY, SMNVEV (reference sequence). This CDR3 region has 13 residues. V lost 8 bases, J lost 3 bases, and 5 bases stayed unmatched.

J is TRBJ2-3 and V is TRBV10-3; possible D gene TRBD1, 6 bases. Germline V gives CDR1 ENHRY, CDR2 SYGVKD. V was shortened by 2 bases and J by 8 bases, with 17 bases between the two germline ends. The CDR3 is 15 amino acids. The CDR3 sequence is CAISEEEKGHLTQYF. As DNA, the CDR3 is TGTGCCATCAGTGAGGAAGAAAAGGGACACCTTACGCAGTATTTT.

The rearrangement joins TRBV3-1 (or the pseudogene TRBV3-2) to TRBJ2-5, with 12 bases fitting TRBD2. The V segment lost 1 base and the J segment 2 bases; nucleotides outside the gene matches: 17. CDR1 LGHDT and CDR2 YNNKEL come from the germline V gene (reference sequence). This CDR3 is 21 amino acids long. The CDR3 loop reads CASSQVSLGLAGGSRQETQYF. As DNA, the CDR3 is TGTGCCAGCAGCCAAGTATCGTTAGGGCTAGCGGGAGGGTCGCGGCAAGAGACCCAGTACTTC.

The V and J genes are TRBV4-1 and TRBJ2-3; perhaps TRBD1 as D (5 bases). Germline V gene lookup returns CDR1 MGHRA and CDR2 YSYEKL. The V and J ends lost 0 bases and 6 bases respectively, with 10 bases between them. The CDR3 runs 14 residues. CDR3 in amino acids: CASSQDRERDTQYF. CDR3 in DNA: TGCGCCAGCAGCCAAGACAGGGAAAGGGATACGCAGTATTTT.

This rearrangement joins TRBV7-8 to TRBJ1-2, with D possibly TRBD1 on 6 matching bases. Germline assignment: CDR1 SGHVS and CDR2 FQNEAQ. V shed 5 bases and J shed 7 bases, with 20 bases lying between them. The CDR3 loop spans 15 amino acids. CDR3 nucleotide sequence: TGTGCCAGCAGCCCGCGGACAGCACCGGGGTCTGGCTACACCTTC. It yields the protein CASSPRTAPGSGYTF.

The chain has TRBV4-3 and TRBJ1-6; 7 bases align to TRBD1. CDR3 size: 15 residues. Germline assignment: CDR1 LGHNA and CDR2 YSLEER. V was pared by 0 bases and J by 7 bases, with 3 bases of the junction left unmatched. The CDR3 reads CASSQDDRENSPLHF. Here the CDR3 DNA reads TGCGCCAGCAGCCAAGACGACAGGGAGAATTCACCCCTCCACTTT.

The rearrangement joins TRBV5-8 to TRBJ1-2, with D uncertain. This CDR3 has 12 residues. Germline CDR1 SGHTS, CDR2 YDEGEE. Trimming removed 1 base at V and 8 bases at J, with 9 bases between. This CDR3 reads CASSLPGRGYTF. The CDR3 DNA sequence: TGTGCCAGCAGCTTGCCGGGTCGGGGCTACACCTTC.

The rearrangement joins TRBV7-3 to TRBJ2-1; 8 nucleotides match TRBD2. The CDR3 consists of 15 residues. Trimming cost V 2 bases and J 7 bases; bases outside gene matches: 7. Germline-derived CDR1 and CDR2 are SGHTA and FQGTGA. This chain's CDR3 is CASSLDREGGNEQFF. The CDR3, as DNA: TGTGCCAGCAGCTTAGACCGGGAGGGGGGAAATGAGCAGTTCTTC.

The chain has TRBV24-1 and TRBJ2-2; 7 bases are shared with TRBD1. The CDR3 consists of 17 residues. CDR1 is KGHDR and CDR2 is SFDVKD in the germline V gene. Losses at the gene ends were 2 bases for V and 4 bases for J; bases not matched to a gene: 9. The CDR3 sequence: CATSDSGTARSTGELFF. The CDR3 region has the DNA TGTGCCACCAGTGATTCGGGGACAGCCAGGAGCACCGGGGAGCTGTTTTTT.

The rearrangement links TRBV5-4 to TRBJ1-2; D unclear. Germline V CDR1 and CDR2: SGHNT, YYREEE (reference sequence). The V and J ends lost 4 bases and 0 bases respectively, with 13 bases between them. The CDR3 contains 15 residues. The CDR3 DNA reads TGTGCCAGCAGCCCCCGGCGGGGAGCTAACTATGGCTACACCTTC. Encoded protein: CASSPRRGANYGYTF.

CDR3 nucleotide sequence: TGTGCCAGCAGCTTACCCCCCCAAGGGACAGGGGTTCGGACCCAGTACTTC. Protein sequence: CASSLPPQGTGVRTQYF. This sequence joins TRBV7-2 and TRBJ2-5; the match to TRBD1 covers 10 bases. Germline loops: CDR1 SGHTA, CDR2 FQGNSA. This CDR3 region has 17 residues. The V gene end was trimmed by 2 bases and the J gene end by 7 bases; junction bases not matched to a gene: 13.

The rearrangement links TRBV10-3 to TRBJ2-1; 10 nucleotides match TRBD2. Germline CDR1 and CDR2: ENHRY and SYGVKD. The CDR3 is 17 amino acids. J gave up 2 bases and V 2 bases, and 6 bases lay outside the gene matches. The CDR3 coding sequence is TGTGCCATCAGTGAGGGAGCGGGGGGGCCACCCTACAATGAGCAGTTCTTC. Translating gives CAISEGAGGPPYNEQFF.

J is TRBJ1-6 and V is TRBV6-4; possible D gene TRBD1, 5 bases. The CDR3 contains 15 residues. Trimming left V 4 bases short and J 9 bases short, with 16 bases between. Germline V CDR1 and CDR2: MRHNA, SNTAGT. The CDR3 here is CASSASTAAGSPLHF. CDR3 in DNA: TGTGCCAGCAGTGCCTCGACAGCCGCAGGTTCACCCCTCCACTTT.